The 18 T cell receptor beta chains listed next were all sequenced from one sample in a study of T cell changes during pregnancy in multiple sclerosis. TCRdb's table, derived via immunoSEQ multiplex PCR, lists solely in-frame clones and lacks some. The data hold tens of thousands of clones, with roughly 91% observed a single time. Sample: CD4+ T cells from peripheral blood mononuclear cells, taken in the first trimester of pregnancy. These receptors came from a female donor with multiple sclerosis, enrolled in a pregnancy study.

In this sample, this clone turned up once. V and J are TRBV2 and TRBJ1-1; 10 positions agree with TRBD1. CDR1 SNHLY and CDR2 FYNNEI come from the germline V gene. V shed 5 bases and J 3 bases; nucleotides not matched to a gene: 3. The CDR3 totals 14 residues. The CDR3 coding sequence is TGTGCCAGCAGTAAGGACAGGGGGTACACTGAAGCTTTCTTT. It encodes CASSKDRGYTEAFF.

The chain joins TRBV28 to TRBJ2-7, with 9 bases matching TRBD1. This CDR3 is 15 amino acids long. V lost 4 bases, J lost 5 bases, and 9 bases stayed unmatched. Germline lookup yields CDR1 MDHEN and CDR2 SYDVKM. The CDR3 sequence: CASSSAGQGYHEQYF. The CDR3 bases are TGTGCCAGCAGTTCGGCTGGACAGGGGTACCACGAGCAGTACTTC.

The chain combines TRBV7-8 with TRBJ2-7, with TRBD2 matching 12 bases. Germline lookup yields CDR1 SGHVS and CDR2 FQNEAQ. This CDR3 contains 16 residues. V lost 5 bases, J lost 4 bases, and 9 bases stayed unmatched. The CDR3 spells CASSPPGLAGPYEQYF. The CDR3 nucleotides read TGTGCCAGCAGCCCACCCGGACTAGCGGGACCTTACGAGCAGTACTTC.

J is TRBJ1-4 and V is TRBV6-4, with D hard to call. The V gene lost 1 base and the J gene lost 10 bases, with 19 bases spanning the gap. The CDR3 covers 16 residues. The germline V gene has CDR1 MRHNA and CDR2 SNTAGT. CDR3 in amino acids: CASSDFFVGVEGKLFF. CDR3 in DNA: TGTGCCAGCAGTGACTTCTTCGTGGGCGTTGAAGGAAAACTGTTTTTT.

This sequence joins TRBV6-1 and TRBJ1-1, with 7 bases aligning to TRBD1. The germline gives CDR1 MNHNS, CDR2 SASEGT. V dropped 2 bases and J dropped 7; count of bases not matched to a gene: 7. The CDR3 is 14 residues long. CDR3 in amino acids: CASSELTGLSEAFF. Here the CDR3 DNA reads TGTGCCAGCAGTGAACTGACAGGGTTGAGTGAAGCTTTCTTT.

The chain carries TRBV21-1 and TRBJ1-1; TRBD1 was called by the table and not checked on the DNA. TRBV21-1 is classified as a pseudogene. CDR3 length: 15 residues. Here the CDR3 reads CASSKGGRVNTEAFF. The CDR3 bases are TGTGCCAGCAGCAAAGGGGGCAGAGTGAACACTGAAGCTTTCTTT.

The chain joins TRBV30 to TRBJ1-4; 9 nucleotides agree with TRBD1. Germline V gives CDR1 GTSNPN, CDR2 SVGIG (reference sequence). This CDR3 is built from 14 residues. The V and J ends lost 2 bases and 8 bases, in that order; junction bases with no gene match: 6. The CDR3 DNA is TGTGCCTGGAGTCGGACAGGGGATTACGAAAAACTGTTTTTT. Its translation: CAWSRTGDYEKLFF.

The chain recombines TRBV27 with TRBJ2-5; a possible D gene is TRBD1 (5 bases). Germline CDR1 and CDR2: MNHEY and SMNVEV (reference sequence). The CDR3 length is 13 residues. Trimming removed 6 bases from V and 3 bases from J, with 11 bases in between. The CDR3: CASSRLREETQYF. CDR3 DNA sequence: TGTGCCAGCAGCAGACTCAGGGAAGAGACCCAGTACTTC.

The chain recombines TRBV19 with TRBJ1-5, with a weak D call TRBD1 (6 bases). The CDR3 runs to 15 residues. Trimming pared 8 bases from V and 9 bases from J, leaving 23 bases between. From germline, CDR1 is LNHDA and CDR2 SQIVND (reference sequence). In DNA, the CDR3 is TGTGCCAGTGGGGGGGGCGCGCGGGTCGAAGGGCCCCAGCATTTT. Its translation is CASGGGARVEGPQHF.

The V call is TRBV11-2, the J call TRBJ2-7; D is unresolved. Germline V gene data show CDR1 as SGHAT and CDR2 as FQNNGV. The CDR3 is 13 amino acids. Trimming cost V 5 bases and J 0 bases, with 8 bases left between them. CDR3: CASSHTVSYEQYF. Here the CDR3 DNA reads TGTGCCAGCAGCCATACAGTCTCCTACGAGCAGTACTTC.

V and J are TRBV19 and TRBJ2-7, with D perhaps matching TRBD2 (5 bases). CDR1 is LNHDA, CDR2 SQIVND, per germline (reference sequence). V lost 5 bases and J 3 bases, leaving 23 bases between the germline ends. CDR3 length equals 17 residues. In DNA, the CDR3 is TGTGCCAGTAGTTCTACGGCTAGTAGCGAGCGGTTCTACGAGCAGTACTTC. Translation: CASSSTASSERFYEQYF.

This chain links TRBV7-2 with TRBJ1-1; D may be TRBD1 (6 bases). Per germline, CDR1 SGHTA and CDR2 FQGNSA. The V and J ends lost 9 bases and 5 bases respectively, with 19 bases between them. The CDR3 runs to 14 residues. The CDR3, as DNA: TGTGCCAGTACAGGGTACGCGGGAGGGACTGAAGCTTTCTTT. Amino acid sequence: CASTGYAGGTEAFF.

The CDR3, as DNA: TGTGCCATCAGTGACCTAGCGGGGACAGATACGCAGTATTTT. It translates to CAISDLAGTDTQYF. The chain is built from TRBV10-3 and TRBJ2-3; 9 nucleotides agree with TRBD2. The CDR3 has 14 residues. After removal of 3 bases from V and 3 bases from J, the junction contained 1 base not matched to a gene. The germline V gene encodes CDR1 ENHRY and CDR2 SYGVKD.

The chain joins TRBV29-1 to TRBJ1-1; tentatively, D is TRBD1 (6 bases). V lost 7 bases and J 5 bases, leaving 17 bases between the germline ends. Germline CDR1 and CDR2: SQVTM and ANQGSEA. This CDR3 spans 13 amino acids. CDR3 sequence reads: CSGVDRLLTEAFF. As DNA, the CDR3 is TGCAGCGGGGTCGACAGGTTGTTAACTGAAGCTTTCTTT.

J is TRBJ2-5 and V is TRBV30; D perhaps matches TRBD2 (6 bases). Germline values: CDR1 GTSNPN, CDR2 SVGIG (reference sequence). The CDR3 has 17 residues. V lost 3 bases, J lost 7 bases, and 27 bases lay in between. CDR3 region: CAWRSGRRGGKLGTQYF. DNA for the CDR3: TGTGCCTGGAGATCCGGACGGCGGGGCGGCAAATTGGGGACCCAGTACTTC.

The chain employs TRBV4-1 and TRBJ2-3; TRBD1 is a possible D gene (6 bases). The V end lost 1 base, the J end lost 2 bases, and 13 bases lay between the germline ends. The CDR3 loop spans 16 amino acids. The V gene's germline CDR1 is MGHRA and CDR2 YSYEKL. The CDR3 sequence is CASSQGQGSTTDTQYF. CDR3 sequence (DNA): TGCGCCAGCAGCCAAGGTCAGGGGTCAACCACAGATACGCAGTATTTT.

This chain links TRBV5-1 with TRBJ1-1; possible D gene TRBD1, 6 bases. Trimming took off 3 bases at V and 1 base at J, with 13 bases between the two ends. The CDR3 loop spans 15 amino acids. From germline, CDR1 is SGHRS and CDR2 YFSETQ. CDR3 in amino acids: CASSWGGHQNTEAFF. The CDR3 bases are TGCGCCAGCAGCTGGGGGGGACACCAGAACACTGAAGCTTTCTTT.

The chain combines TRBV28 with TRBJ2-7, with D possibly being TRBD1 (5 bases). The CDR3 contains 15 residues. Trimming cost V 4 bases and J 2 bases, with 15 bases left between them. CDR1 is MDHEN and CDR2 is SYDVKM in the germline V gene. The CDR3 sequence: CASSYDSSRAYEQYF. CDR3 bases: TGTGCCAGCAGTTATGACAGCTCAAGGGCCTACGAGCAGTACTTC.